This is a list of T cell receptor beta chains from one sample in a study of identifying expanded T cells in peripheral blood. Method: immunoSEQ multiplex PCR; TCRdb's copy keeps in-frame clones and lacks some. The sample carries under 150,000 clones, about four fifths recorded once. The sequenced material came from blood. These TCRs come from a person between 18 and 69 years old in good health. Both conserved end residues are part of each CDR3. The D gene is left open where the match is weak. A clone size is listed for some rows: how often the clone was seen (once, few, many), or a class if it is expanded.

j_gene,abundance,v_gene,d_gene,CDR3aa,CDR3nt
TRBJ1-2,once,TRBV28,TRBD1,CASSQWDRGLGYTF,TGTGCCAGCAGTCAATGGGACAGGGGGCTCGGCTACACCTTC
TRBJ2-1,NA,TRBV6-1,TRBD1,CASSEFRQGPYNEQFF,TGTGCCAGCAGTGAATTTCGACAGGGTCCGTACAATGAGCAGTTCTTC
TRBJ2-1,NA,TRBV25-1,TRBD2,CASSEYKMLAGRYNEQFF,TGTGCCAGCAGTGAATATAAGATGCTAGCGGGGAGATACAATGAGCAGTTCTTC
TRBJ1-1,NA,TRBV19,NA,CASSMTADTEAFF,TGTGCCAGTAGTATGACCGCGGACACTGAAGCTTTCTTT
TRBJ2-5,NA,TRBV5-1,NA,CASSLDRQETQYF,TGCGCCAGCAGCTTGGACAGGCAAGAGACCCAGTACTTC
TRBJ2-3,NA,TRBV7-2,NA,CASSFRRLTDTQYF,TGTGCCAGCAGCTTTAGGCGCCTAACAGATACGCAGTATTTT
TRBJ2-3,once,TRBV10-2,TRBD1,CASRETGVDTQYF,TGCGCCAGCAGGGAGACAGGGGTAGATACGCAGTATTTT
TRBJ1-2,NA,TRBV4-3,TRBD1,CASSQLTGGYGYTF,TGCGCCAGCAGCCAACTGACAGGGGGCTATGGCTACACCTTC
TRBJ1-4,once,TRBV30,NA,CAWSPITTNEKLFF,TGTGCCTGGAGCCCAATTACAACTAATGAAAAACTGTTTTTT
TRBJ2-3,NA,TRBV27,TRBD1,CASSSPKLGLANGQGRGDTQYF,TGTGCCAGCAGTTCCCCTAAACTCGGCTTAGCTAACGGACAGGGAAGGGGAGATACGCAGTATTTT
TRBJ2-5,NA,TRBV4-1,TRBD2,CASSGGGTYKETQYF,TGCGCCAGCAGTGGGGGAGGGACCTATAAAGAGACCCAGTACTTC
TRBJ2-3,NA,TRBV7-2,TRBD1,CASSLSGQGGTQYF,TGTGCCAGCAGCCTCTCGGGACAGGGAGGCACGCAGTATTTT
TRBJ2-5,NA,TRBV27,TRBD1,CASSLTLFRGRETQYF,TGTGCCAGCAGTTTGACCCTCTTCAGGGGGCGAGAGACCCAGTACTTC
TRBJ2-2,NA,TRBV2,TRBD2,CASSASRGEPGELFF,TGTGCCAGCAGTGCGTCACGGGGGGAGCCCGGGGAGCTGTTTTTT
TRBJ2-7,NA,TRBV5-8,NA,CASSVSYEQYF,TGTGCCAGCAGCGTCTCCTACGAGCAGTACTTC
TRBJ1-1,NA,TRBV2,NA,CASSVKRTEAFF,TGTGCCAGCAGTGTGAAGCGGACTGAAGCTTTCTTT
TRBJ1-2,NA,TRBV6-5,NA,CASSYPGTYGYTF,TGTGCCAGCAGTTATCCGGGGACCTATGGCTACACCTTC
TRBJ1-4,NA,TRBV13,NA,CASRREINEKLFF,TGTGCCAGCCGGCGGGAGATTAATGAAAAACTGTTTTTT
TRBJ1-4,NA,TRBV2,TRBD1,CASSEAPLGQGVKLFF,TGTGCCAGCAGTGAAGCCCCGTTAGGACAGGGGGTAAAACTGTTTTTT
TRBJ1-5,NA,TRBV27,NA,CASSLRGGSNQPQHF,TGTGCCAGCAGTTTGAGGGGAGGTAGCAATCAGCCCCAGCATTTT
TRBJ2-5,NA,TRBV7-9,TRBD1,CASSSDRGREGETQYF,TGTGCCAGCAGCTCGGACAGGGGGCGCGAAGGGGAGACCCAGTACTTC
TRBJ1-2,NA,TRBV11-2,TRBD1,CASSLGQGARLRYGYTF,TGTGCCAGCAGCTTAGGGCAGGGGGCGCGACTTCGATATGGCTACACCTTC
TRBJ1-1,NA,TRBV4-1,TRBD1,CASSQVLGQGNTEAFF,TGCGCCAGCAGCCAAGTATTAGGACAGGGGAACACTGAAGCTTTCTTT
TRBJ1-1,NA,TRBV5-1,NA,CASSQEQGAEAFF,TGCGCCAGCAGCCAAGAACAGGGCGCTGAAGCTTTCTTT
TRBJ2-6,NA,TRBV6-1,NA,CASSVETGSANVLTF,TGTGCCAGCAGTGTGGAGACGGGGTCCGCCAACGTCCTGACTTTC
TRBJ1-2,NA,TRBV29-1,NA,CSVDGRGEGGYTF,TGCAGCGTAGACGGGCGGGGGGAAGGTGGCTACACCTTC
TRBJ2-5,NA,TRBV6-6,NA,CASSTSRGQETQYF,TGTGCCAGCAGTACCTCGAGGGGGCAAGAGACCCAGTACTTC
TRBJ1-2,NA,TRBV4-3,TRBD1,CASSPGTADFYGYTF,TGCGCCAGCAGCCCGGGGACAGCCGACTTCTATGGCTACACCTTC
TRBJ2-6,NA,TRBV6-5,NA,CASSPQGAGANVLTF,TGTGCCAGCAGCCCCCAGGGAGCAGGGGCCAACGTCCTGACTTTC